The present entry profiles one TCR beta chain with its context. Its antigen is as yet unknown. Because it lacks the conserved phenylalanine or tryptophan at the end, this CDR3 is likely a read error. The data are from a study of blood T cells in healthy people across ages. Study-level points and caveats: Any changes in expanded clonotypes were possibly confounded, as donor CMV status remained unknown.

The junction had 5 bases not matched to a gene; V was cut back by 4 bases and J by 3 bases. Germline CDR1 MDHEN, CDR2 SYDVKM. This CDR3 has 14 amino acids. Every donor gave roughly 9.6 milliliters of peripheral blood. For the second PCR, which ran for about 7 to 11 cycles, a sample-barcoded 5' primer and a J-beta primer mix were used. TCRdb fed the 5' RACE reads into MiXCR, producing one record per CDR3 protein. Altogether around 800,000 distinct CDR3 sequences are present, roughly 25% being singletons, with the ten largest covering 3%. These data are also associated with another study on T cells of mothers and their children. That paper adds: Nine systemically healthy Caucasian donors: three mothers, six children. Relative to unrelated pairs, biologically related mother-child dyads exhibited marginally greater, non-significant overlap.

The source of this sequence is a boy younger than 18 in good health. The chain carries TRBV28 and TRBJ2-5; 7 bases align to TRBD2. The sequenced sample consisted of blood. The CDR3 DNA reads TGTGCCAGCAGTTCCTCGGCGGGGGAAGAGACCCAGTACCTC. As protein: CASSSSAGEETQYL.